The 10 T cell receptor beta chains below all came from one sample that was sequenced in a study of cytomegalovirus exposure and HLA in healthy donors. Use of 60 Vbeta and 13 Jbeta primers characterized the PCR. The data were produced by immunoSEQ multiplex PCR, yet TCRdb's version contains in-frame clones alone and is incomplete. The sample consists of over 150,000 clones, about 80% of them appearing once. The material sequenced was PBMCs. The receptors originated from a man between 18 and 29 years old in good health and CMV-seropositive.

The chain joins TRBV7-7 to TRBJ2-5; 10 bases agree with TRBD2. The CDR3 contains 17 residues. Unmatched junction bases numbered 14, after V lost 5 bases and J lost 5 bases. Looked up from germline, CDR1 is SSHAT and CDR2 is FNYEAQ (reference sequence). CDR3 nucleotide sequence: TGTGCCAGCAGCCCAAATCCCAGGACTAGCGGTTCGGAGACCCAGTACTTC. It translates to CASSPNPRTSGSETQYF.

V usage is TRBV6-5 and J usage is TRBJ1-1; 7 bases fit TRBD1. Trimming removed 10 bases from V and 0 bases from J; junction bases left unmatched: 8. CDR3 length equals 14 residues. In germline, CDR1 is MNHEY, CDR2 SVGAGI. As DNA, the CDR3 is TGTGCCACGCGGGACAGCGGCATGAACACTGAAGCTTTCTTT. Protein sequence: CATRDSGMNTEAFF.

The chain recombines TRBV9 with TRBJ2-7, with TRBD2 matching 9 bases. V lost 0 bases and J lost 3; bases outside the gene matches: 7. The CDR3 has 16 residues. Germline CDR1 SGDLS, CDR2 YYNGEE. The CDR3 sequence: CASSVEREDPFYEQYF. Here the CDR3 DNA reads TGTGCCAGCAGCGTAGAGCGGGAGGACCCCTTCTACGAGCAGTACTTC.

The chain employs TRBV6-1 and TRBJ2-5; a possible D gene is TRBD1 (5 bases). The CDR3 runs to 13 residues. Looked up from germline, CDR1 is MNHNS and CDR2 is SASEGT. V lost 4 bases, J lost 4 bases, and 10 bases lay in between. CDR3 sequence (DNA): TGTGCCAGCAGTGCAGGGAATGGAGAGACCCAGTACTTC. This translates into CASSAGNGETQYF.

The rearrangement links TRBV5-6 to TRBJ1-3; unclear D gene. With 3 bases removed from V and 0 bases from J, the gap between germline ends came to 19 bases. The CDR3 is 18 amino acids. CDR1 and CDR2 (germline): SGHDT, YYEEEE. This CDR3 reads CASSSPGPLFSSGNTIYF. CDR3 DNA: TGTGCCAGCAGCTCCCCGGGTCCCCTGTTCTCCTCTGGAAACACCATATATTTT.

This sequence joins TRBV5-4 and TRBJ2-2, with 9 bases lining up with TRBD1. V lost 4 bases and J lost 1; bases outside the gene matches: 5. CDR1 is SGHNT, CDR2 YYREEE, per germline (reference sequence). CDR3 size: 16 residues. DNA of the CDR3: TGTGCCAGCAGCAAGGGACAGGGACGGAACACCGGGGAGCTGTTTTTT. Its protein product is CASSKGQGRNTGELFF.

The chain carries TRBV7-9 and TRBJ2-5; TRBD1 matches at 9 bases. The ends lost 1 base at V and 5 bases at J; junction bases unmatched: 11. CDR1 SEHNR and CDR2 FQNEAQ come from the germline V gene (reference sequence). This CDR3 comprises 17 residues. CDR3 DNA sequence: TGTGCCAGCAGCTTAGTACCCGGGGACAGGGTTTTTGAGACCCAGTACTTC. It codes for CASSLVPGDRVFETQYF.

The chain joins TRBV18 to TRBJ2-7, with unresolved D. V was trimmed by 3 bases and J by 2 bases, leaving 11 bases between them. Per germline, CDR1 KGHSH and CDR2 LQKENI. This CDR3 spans 14 amino acids. The CDR3 region is CASSPPLRTYEQYF. CDR3 DNA: TGTGCCAGCTCACCCCCATTGAGAACCTACGAGCAGTACTTC.

The gene calls are TRBV7-7 and TRBJ2-5; perhaps TRBD2 as D (6 bases). The CDR3 is 16 amino acids. The germline CDR1 and CDR2 sequences are SSHAT and FNYEAQ (reference sequence). Trimming cost V 1 base and J 2 bases, with 14 bases left between them. The CDR3 region has the DNA TGTGCCAGCAGCTTAGAATCGGGACTTACTCAAGAGACCCAGTACTTC. It encodes CASSLESGLTQETQYF.

This chain connects TRBV5-1 to TRBJ2-1; 11 bases agree with TRBD2. Germline V gene lookup returns CDR1 SGHRS and CDR2 YFSETQ. Germline trimming cut 1 base from V and 0 bases from J; bases unmatched to any gene: 3. The CDR3 loop spans 17 amino acids. As DNA, the CDR3 is TGCGCCAGCAGCTTGACTAGCGGGGGAAGCTCCTACAATGAGCAGTTCTTC. It is translated as CASSLTSGGSSYNEQFF. Together with reference TRBV5-1 and TRBJ2-1, the CDR3 gives the full variable domain: KAGVTQTPRYLIKTRGQQVTLSCSPISGHRSVSWYQQTPGQGLQFLFEYFSETQRNKGNFPGRFSGRQFSNSRSEMNVSTLELGDSALYLCASSLTSGGSSYNEQFFGPGTRLTVL.